The source of this TCR beta chain is a study of cytotoxic CD8 clonotypes in ibrutinib-treated CLL. Turning to the study itself: Partial responses numbered some 24 and complete responses 2; after a median around 74 months, roughly 14 stayed remitted and about twelve progressed.

Germline V gene lookup returns CDR1 LGHNA and CDR2 YNFKEQ. The CDR3 is 21 residues long. The ends lost 1 base at V and 3 bases at J; junction bases unmatched: 20. The data were produced by immunoSEQ multiplex PCR, yet TCRdb's version contains in-frame clones alone and is incomplete. The sample gives some 130,000 clones, 80% to 90% of which show up once; about 2.1% is in the top ten. Here the sequenced sample was PBMCs, taken after 24 months of ibrutinib treatment. This chain links TRBV4-2 with TRBJ2-1, with 8 bases aligning to TRBD2. The origin of this receptor is a human donor with chronic lymphocytic leukemia. The CDR3, as DNA: TGTGCCAGCAGCCAAGCCGGCGGGAGGCGGGGGCCCGAGAACAACTACAATGAGCAGTTCTTC. Protein sequence: CASSQAGGRRGPENNYNEQFF.